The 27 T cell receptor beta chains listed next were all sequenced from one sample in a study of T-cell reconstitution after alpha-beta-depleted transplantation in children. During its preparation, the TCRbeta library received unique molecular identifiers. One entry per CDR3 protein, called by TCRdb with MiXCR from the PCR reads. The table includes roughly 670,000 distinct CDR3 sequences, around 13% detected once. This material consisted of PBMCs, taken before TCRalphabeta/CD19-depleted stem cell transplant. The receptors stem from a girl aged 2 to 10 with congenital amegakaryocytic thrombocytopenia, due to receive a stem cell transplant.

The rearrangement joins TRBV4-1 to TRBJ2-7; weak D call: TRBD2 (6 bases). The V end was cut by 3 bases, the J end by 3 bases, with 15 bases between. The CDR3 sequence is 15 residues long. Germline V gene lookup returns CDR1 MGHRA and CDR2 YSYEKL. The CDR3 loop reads CASSHPTFSGYEQYF. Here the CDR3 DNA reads TGCGCCAGCAGCCACCCCACATTTAGCGGCTACGAGCAGTACTTC.

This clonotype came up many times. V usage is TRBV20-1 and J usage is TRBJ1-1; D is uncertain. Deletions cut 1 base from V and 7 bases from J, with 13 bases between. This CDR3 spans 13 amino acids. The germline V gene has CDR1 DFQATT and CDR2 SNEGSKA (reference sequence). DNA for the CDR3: TGCAGTGCTAGAGGGGGTCGGCAAATTGAAGCTTTCTTT. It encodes CSARGGRQIEAFF.

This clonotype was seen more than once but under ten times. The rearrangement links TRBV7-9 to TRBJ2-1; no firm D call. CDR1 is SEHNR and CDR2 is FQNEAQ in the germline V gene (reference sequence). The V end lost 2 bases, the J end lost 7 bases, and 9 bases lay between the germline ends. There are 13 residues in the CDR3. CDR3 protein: CASSLLLGNEQFF. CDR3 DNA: TGTGCCAGCAGCTTATTATTGGGGAATGAGCAGTTCTTC.

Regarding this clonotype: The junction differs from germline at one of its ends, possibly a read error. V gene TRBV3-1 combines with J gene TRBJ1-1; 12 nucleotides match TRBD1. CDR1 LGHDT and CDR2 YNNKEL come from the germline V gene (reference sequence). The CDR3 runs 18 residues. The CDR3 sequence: CTSSRPGQGAQPDTEAFF. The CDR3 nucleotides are TGTACCAGCAGTAGACCGGGACAGGGGGCGCAACCTGACACTGAAGCTTTCTTT.

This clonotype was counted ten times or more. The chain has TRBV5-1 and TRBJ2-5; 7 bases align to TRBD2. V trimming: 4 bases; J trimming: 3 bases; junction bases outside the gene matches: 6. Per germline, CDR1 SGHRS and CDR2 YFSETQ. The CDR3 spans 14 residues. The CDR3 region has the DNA TGCGCCAGCAGCCCGTTAGCGGGTAAAGAGACCCAGTACTTC. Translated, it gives CASSPLAGKETQYF.

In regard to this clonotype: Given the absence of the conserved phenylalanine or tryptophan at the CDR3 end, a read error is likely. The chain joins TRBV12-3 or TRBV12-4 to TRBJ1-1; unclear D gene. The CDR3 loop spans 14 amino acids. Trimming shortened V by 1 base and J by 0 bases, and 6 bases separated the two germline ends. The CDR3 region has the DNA TGTGCCAGCAGTTTAGACAGCATGAACACTGAAGCTTTCTTG. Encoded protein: CASSLDSMNTEAFL.

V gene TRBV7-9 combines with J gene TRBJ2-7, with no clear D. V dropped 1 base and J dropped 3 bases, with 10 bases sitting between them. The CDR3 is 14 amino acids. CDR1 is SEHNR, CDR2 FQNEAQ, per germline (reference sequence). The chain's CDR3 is CASSLGRTVYEQYF. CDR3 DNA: TGTGCCAGCAGCTTAGGAAGAACAGTCTACGAGCAGTACTTC.

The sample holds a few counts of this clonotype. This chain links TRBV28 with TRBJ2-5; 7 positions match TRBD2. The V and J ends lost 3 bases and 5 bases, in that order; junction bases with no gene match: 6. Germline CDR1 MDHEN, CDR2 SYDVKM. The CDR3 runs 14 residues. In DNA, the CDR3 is TGTGCCAGCAGTTTTCTAGCGGTGGGGGAGACCCAGTACTTC. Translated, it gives CASSFLAVGETQYF.

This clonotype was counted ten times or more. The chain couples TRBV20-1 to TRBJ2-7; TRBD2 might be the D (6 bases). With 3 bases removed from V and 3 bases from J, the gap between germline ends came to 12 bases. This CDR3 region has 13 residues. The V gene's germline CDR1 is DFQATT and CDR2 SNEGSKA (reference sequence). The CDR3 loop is CSASAGRNYEQYF. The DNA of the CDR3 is TGCAGTGCTAGCGCCGGGAGAAACTACGAGCAGTACTTC.

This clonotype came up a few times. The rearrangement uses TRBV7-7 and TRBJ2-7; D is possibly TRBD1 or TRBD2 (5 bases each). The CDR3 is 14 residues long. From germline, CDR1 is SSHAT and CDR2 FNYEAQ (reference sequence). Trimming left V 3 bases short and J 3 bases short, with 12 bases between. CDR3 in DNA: TGTGCCAGCAGCTTCAGGGTTGGAGGCTACGAGCAGTACTTC. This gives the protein CASSFRVGGYEQYF.

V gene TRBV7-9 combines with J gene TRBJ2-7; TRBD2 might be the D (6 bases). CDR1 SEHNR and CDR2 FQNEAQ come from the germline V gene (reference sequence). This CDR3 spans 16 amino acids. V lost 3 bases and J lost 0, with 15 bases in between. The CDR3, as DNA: TGTGCCAGCAGCTTCGGAGCGGGTCCAAGCTCCTACGAGCAGTACTTC. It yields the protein CASSFGAGPSSYEQYF.

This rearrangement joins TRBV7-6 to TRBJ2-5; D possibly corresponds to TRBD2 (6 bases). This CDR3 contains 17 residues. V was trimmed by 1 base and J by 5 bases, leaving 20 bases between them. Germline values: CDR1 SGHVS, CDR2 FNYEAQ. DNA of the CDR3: TGTGCCAGCAGCTTAGGGTTTAAACGGGAGTTTCTGGAGACCCAGTACTTC. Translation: CASSLGFKREFLETQYF.

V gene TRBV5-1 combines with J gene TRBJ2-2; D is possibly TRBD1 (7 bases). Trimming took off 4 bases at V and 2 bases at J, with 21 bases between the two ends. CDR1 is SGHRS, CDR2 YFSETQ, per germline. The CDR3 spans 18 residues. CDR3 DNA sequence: TGCGCCAGCAGCCCGGGAGCCTCGGGACAGATTAACACCGGGGAGCTGTTTTTT. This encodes CASSPGASGQINTGELFF.

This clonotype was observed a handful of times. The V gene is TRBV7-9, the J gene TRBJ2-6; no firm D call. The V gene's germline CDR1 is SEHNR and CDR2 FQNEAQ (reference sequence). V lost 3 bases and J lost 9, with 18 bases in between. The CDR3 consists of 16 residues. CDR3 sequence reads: CASSFSVFGAHNVLTF. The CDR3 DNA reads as TGTGCCAGCAGCTTTTCGGTTTTTGGAGCCCACAACGTCCTGACTTTC. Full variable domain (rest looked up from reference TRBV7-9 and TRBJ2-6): DTGVSQNPRHKITKRGQNVTFRCDPISEHNRLYWYRQTLGQGPEFLTYFQNEAQLEKSRLLSDRFSAERPKGSFSTLEIQRTEQGDSAMYLCASSFSVFGAHNVLTFGAGSRLTVL.

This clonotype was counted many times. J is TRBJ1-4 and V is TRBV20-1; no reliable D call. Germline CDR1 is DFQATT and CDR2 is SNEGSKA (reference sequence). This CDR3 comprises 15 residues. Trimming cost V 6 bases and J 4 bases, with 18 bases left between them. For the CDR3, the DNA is TGCAGTGCCTCTCACCCGCCGGACTTTAATGAAAAACTGTTTTTT. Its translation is CSASHPPDFNEKLFF.

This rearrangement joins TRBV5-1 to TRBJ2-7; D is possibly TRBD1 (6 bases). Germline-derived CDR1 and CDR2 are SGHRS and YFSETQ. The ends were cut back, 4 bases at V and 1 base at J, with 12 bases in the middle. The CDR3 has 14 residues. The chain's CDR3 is CASSPGDGSYEQYF. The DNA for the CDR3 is TGCGCCAGCAGCCCAGGGGACGGATCCTACGAGCAGTACTTC.

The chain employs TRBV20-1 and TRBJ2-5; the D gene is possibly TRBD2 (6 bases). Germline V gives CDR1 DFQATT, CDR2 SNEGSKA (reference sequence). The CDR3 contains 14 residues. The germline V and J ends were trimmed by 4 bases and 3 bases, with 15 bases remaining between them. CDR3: CSATVPGAEETQYF. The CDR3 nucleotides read TGCAGTGCTACGGTTCCGGGAGCTGAAGAGACCCAGTACTTC.

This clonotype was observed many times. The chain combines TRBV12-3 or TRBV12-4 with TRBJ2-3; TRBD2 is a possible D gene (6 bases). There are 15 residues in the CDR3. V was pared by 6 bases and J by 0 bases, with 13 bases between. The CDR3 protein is CASSKGSGSTDTQYF. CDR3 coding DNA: TGTGCCAGCAGCAAGGGGAGCGGGAGCACAGATACGCAGTATTTT.

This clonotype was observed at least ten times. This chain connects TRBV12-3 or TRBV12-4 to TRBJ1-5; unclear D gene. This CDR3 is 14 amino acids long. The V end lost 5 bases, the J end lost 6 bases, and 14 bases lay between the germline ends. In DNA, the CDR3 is TGTGCCAGCAGTAGAAAGGGTCCAAGTCAGCCCCAGCATTTT. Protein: CASSRKGPSQPQHF.

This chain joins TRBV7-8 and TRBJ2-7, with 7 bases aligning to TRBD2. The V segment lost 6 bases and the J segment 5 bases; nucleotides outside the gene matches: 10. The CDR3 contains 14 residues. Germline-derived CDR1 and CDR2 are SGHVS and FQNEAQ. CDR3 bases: TGTGCCAGCAGGCCAGTCCCGCGGGAGAACGAGCAGTACTTC. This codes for CASRPVPRENEQYF.

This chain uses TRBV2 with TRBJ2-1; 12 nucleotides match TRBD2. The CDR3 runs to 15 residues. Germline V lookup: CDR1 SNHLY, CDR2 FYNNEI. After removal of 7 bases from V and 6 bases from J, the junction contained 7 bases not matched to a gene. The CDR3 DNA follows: TGTGCCAGCATCCCCGGGACTAGCGGGTCCAATGAGCAGTTCTTC. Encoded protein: CASIPGTSGSNEQFF.

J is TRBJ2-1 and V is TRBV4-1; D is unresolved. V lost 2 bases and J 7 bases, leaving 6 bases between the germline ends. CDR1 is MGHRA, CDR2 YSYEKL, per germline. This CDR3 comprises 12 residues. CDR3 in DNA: TGCGCCAGCAGCCAAAACACGAATGAGCAGTTCTTC. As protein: CASSQNTNEQFF.

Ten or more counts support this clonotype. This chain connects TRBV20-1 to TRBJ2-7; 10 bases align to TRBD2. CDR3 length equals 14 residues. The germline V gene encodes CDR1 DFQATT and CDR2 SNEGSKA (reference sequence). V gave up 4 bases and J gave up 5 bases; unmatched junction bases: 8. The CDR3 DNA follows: TGCAGTGCTACTCTGGGACTAGCGTTAGACGAGCAGTACTTC. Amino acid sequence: CSATLGLALDEQYF.

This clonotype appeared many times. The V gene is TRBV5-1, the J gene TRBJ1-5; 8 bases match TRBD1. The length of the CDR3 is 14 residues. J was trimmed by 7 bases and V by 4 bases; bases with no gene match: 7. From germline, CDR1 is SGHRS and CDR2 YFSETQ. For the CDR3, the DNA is TGCGCCAGCAGCCCAGGACAGGGCGGACAGCCCCAGCATTTT. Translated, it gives CASSPGQGGQPQHF.

The chain's CDR3 is CASLGDDSEKLFF. CDR3 DNA: TGTGCCAGTCTCGGCGATGATAGCGAAAAACTGTTTTTT. The genes are TRBV6-1 and TRBJ1-4; no reliable D call. The CDR3 runs to 13 residues. Germline CDR1 reads MNHNS; CDR2 reads SASEGT. The germline V and J ends were trimmed by 9 bases and 8 bases, with 16 bases remaining between them.

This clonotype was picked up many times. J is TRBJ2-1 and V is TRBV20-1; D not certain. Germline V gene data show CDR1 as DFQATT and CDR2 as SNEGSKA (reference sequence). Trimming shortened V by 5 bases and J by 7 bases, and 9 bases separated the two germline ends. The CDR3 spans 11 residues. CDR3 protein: CSAYGRNEQFF. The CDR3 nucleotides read TGCAGTGCTTACGGCCGGAATGAGCAGTTCTTC.

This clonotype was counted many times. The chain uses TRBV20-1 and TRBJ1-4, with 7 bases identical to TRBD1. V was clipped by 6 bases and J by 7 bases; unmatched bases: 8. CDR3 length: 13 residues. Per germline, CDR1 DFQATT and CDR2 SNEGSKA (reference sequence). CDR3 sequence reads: CSALRDSPEKLFF. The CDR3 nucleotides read TGCAGTGCGCTCCGGGACAGCCCTGAAAAACTGTTTTTT.